The rows below give T cell receptor beta chains drawn from one sample of a study of beta chain features in type 1 diabetes. Libraries were prepared by immunoSEQ multiplex PCR; TCRdb keeps only in-frame clonotypes and omits some of them. The sample lists approximately 470,000 clones, 30% seen once, with almost 0.065% in the top ten. The sample taken for sequencing was naive CD4+ T cells from blood. The receptors here all came from a man younger than 35 in good health. CDR3s include the opening cysteine and the closing phenylalanine or tryptophan. The D gene is left open where the match is weak. Clone size is given for some rows only: seen once, a few or many times, or a class if the clone is expanded.

d_call: .
j_call: TRBJ1-4
v_call: TRBV4-1
clone_size: few
cdr3_aa: CASSQVVGEKLFF
cdr3_nt: TGCGCCAGCAGCCAAGTTGTTGGGGAAAAACTGTTTTTT

d_call: .
j_call: TRBJ2-7
v_call: TRBV7-3
clone_size: .
cdr3_aa: CASSLTGGTQSEQYF
cdr3_nt: TGTGCCAGCAGCTTAACAGGGGGGACTCAAAGCGAGCAGTACTTC

d_call: .
j_call: TRBJ1-5
v_call: TRBV28
clone_size: .
cdr3_aa: CASSLEPRLEPQHF
cdr3_nt: TGTGCCAGCAGTTTAGAGCCACGCCTGGAGCCCCAGCATTTT

d_call: TRBD1
j_call: TRBJ1-4
v_call: TRBV4-1
clone_size: .
cdr3_aa: CASSQGGTGGEKLFF
cdr3_nt: TGCGCCAGCAGCCAAGGAGGGACAGGAGGCGAAAAACTGTTTTTT

d_call: TRBD2
j_call: TRBJ2-7
v_call: TRBV30
clone_size: few
cdr3_aa: CAWSRGGRGYEQYF
cdr3_nt: TGTGCCTGGAGTCGGGGCGGGAGAGGCTACGAGCAGTACTTC

d_call: TRBD1
j_call: TRBJ2-5
v_call: TRBV2
clone_size: few
cdr3_aa: CASITGQGSAEQYF
cdr3_nt: TGTGCCAGCATAACGGGACAGGGGTCGGCGGAGCAGTACTTC

d_call: .
j_call: TRBJ2-1
v_call: TRBV6-6
clone_size: few
cdr3_aa: CASSYSQGFYNEQFF
cdr3_nt: TGTGCCAGCAGTTACTCCCAGGGGTTCTACAATGAGCAGTTCTTC

d_call: .
j_call: TRBJ1-1
v_call: TRBV15
clone_size: .
cdr3_aa: CATSRRQQLNTEAFF
cdr3_nt: TGTGCCACCAGCAGAAGACAGCAACTGAACACTGAAGCTTTCTTT

d_call: .
j_call: TRBJ1-1
v_call: TRBV21-1
clone_size: .
cdr3_aa: CASSKDERVSTEAFF
cdr3_nt: TGTGCCAGCAGCAAAGACGAGAGGGTAAGCACTGAAGCTTTCTTT

d_call: .
j_call: TRBJ2-7
v_call: TRBV11-2
clone_size: .
cdr3_aa: CASSLGGGWYYEQYF
cdr3_nt: TGTGCCAGCAGCTTGGGCGGCGGGTGGTATTACGAGCAGTACTTC

d_call: .
j_call: TRBJ2-7
v_call: TRBV28
clone_size: .
cdr3_aa: CASSAQGEEQYF
cdr3_nt: TGTGCCAGCAGTGCACAGGGTGAGGAGCAGTACTTC

d_call: TRBD2
j_call: TRBJ2-1
v_call: TRBV30
clone_size: few
cdr3_aa: CAWSMLGLAGGWQFF
cdr3_nt: TGTGCCTGGAGTATGTTGGGACTAGCGGGGGGATGGCAGTTCTTC

d_call: .
j_call: TRBJ1-3
v_call: TRBV30
clone_size: .
cdr3_aa: CAWSVSGGNTIYF
cdr3_nt: TGTGCCTGGAGTGTTAGTGGGGGAAACACCATATATTTT

d_call: .
j_call: TRBJ1-2
v_call: TRBV30
clone_size: .
cdr3_aa: CAWSDSRGRANYGYTF
cdr3_nt: TGTGCCTGGAGTGATTCAAGGGGTAGGGCCAACTATGGCTACACCTTC

d_call: TRBD2
j_call: TRBJ2-7
v_call: TRBV7-2
clone_size: once
cdr3_aa: CASSPQGLAGIEQYF
cdr3_nt: TGTGCCAGCAGCCCGCAGGGACTAGCGGGTATTGAGCAGTACTTC

d_call: .
j_call: TRBJ2-2
v_call: TRBV7-9
clone_size: .
cdr3_aa: CASSLNRSPAGELFF
cdr3_nt: TGTGCCAGCAGCTTAAATAGGTCCCCGGCCGGGGAGCTGTTTTTT

d_call: .
j_call: TRBJ2-2
v_call: TRBV30
clone_size: few
cdr3_aa: CAWLRQGFTGELFF
cdr3_nt: TGTGCCTGGTTAAGGCAGGGGTTTACCGGGGAGCTGTTTTTT

d_call: TRBD1
j_call: TRBJ1-2
v_call: TRBV10-3
clone_size: .
cdr3_aa: CATTTGTGSSGGYTF
cdr3_nt: TGTGCCACTACCACCGGGACAGGGAGTTCTGGCGGCTACACCTTC

d_call: .
j_call: TRBJ2-2
v_call: TRBV4-2
clone_size: .
cdr3_aa: CASSQGVGTGELFF
cdr3_nt: TGTGCCAGCAGCCAGGGAGTTGGCACCGGGGAGCTGTTTTTT

d_call: TRBD2
j_call: TRBJ2-1
v_call: TRBV30
clone_size: .
cdr3_aa: CATPGLAGGLYNEQFF
cdr3_nt: TGTGCCACGCCAGGGCTTGCGGGAGGGCTCTACAATGAGCAGTTCTTC

d_call: .
j_call: TRBJ1-2
v_call: TRBV29-1
clone_size: .
cdr3_aa: CSVERGTNYGYTF
cdr3_nt: TGCAGCGTTGAGAGAGGTACTAACTATGGCTACACCTTC

d_call: TRBD1
j_call: TRBJ1-1
v_call: TRBV29-1
clone_size: .
cdr3_aa: CSVRGGVDTEAFF
cdr3_nt: TGCAGCGTCCGAGGGGGCGTCGACACTGAAGCTTTCTTT

d_call: TRBD1
j_call: TRBJ2-3
v_call: TRBV25-1
clone_size: .
cdr3_aa: CASSGQGYADTQYF
cdr3_nt: TGTGCCAGCAGTGGACAGGGGTATGCAGATACGCAGTATTTT

d_call: .
j_call: TRBJ2-3
v_call: TRBV7-6
clone_size: few
cdr3_aa: CASSLVGRSSTDTQYF
cdr3_nt: TGTGCCAGCAGCTTAGTCGGGCGGTCAAGCACAGATACGCAGTATTTT

d_call: .
j_call: TRBJ1-3
v_call: TRBV7-6
clone_size: few
cdr3_aa: CASSSTAGPLYF
cdr3_nt: TGTGCCAGCAGTAGTACCGCAGGGCCCCTCTATTTT

d_call: .
j_call: TRBJ2-1
v_call: TRBV11-2
clone_size: .
cdr3_aa: CASSLVRGIGNEQFF
cdr3_nt: TGTGCCAGCAGCCTCGTACGGGGTATCGGGAATGAGCAGTTCTTC

d_call: TRBD2
j_call: TRBJ2-1
v_call: TRBV15
clone_size: few
cdr3_aa: CATRVAREVYNEQFF
cdr3_nt: TGTGCCACCAGGGTTGCTCGGGAGGTCTACAATGAGCAGTTCTTC

d_call: .
j_call: TRBJ2-5
v_call: TRBV6-6
clone_size: .
cdr3_aa: CASSYSGSQETQYF
cdr3_nt: TGTGCCAGCAGTTACTCAGGTTCCCAAGAGACCCAGTACTTC

d_call: TRBD2
j_call: TRBJ2-3
v_call: TRBV6-6
clone_size: .
cdr3_aa: CASSYGLAEGTDTQYF
cdr3_nt: TGTGCCAGCAGTTACGGCCTAGCGGAAGGCACAGATACGCAGTATTTT

d_call: .
j_call: TRBJ1-1
v_call: TRBV7-9
clone_size: few
cdr3_aa: CASSPGPIPTEAFF
cdr3_nt: TGTGCCAGCAGCCCCGGACCCATTCCCACTGAAGCTTTCTTT

d_call: TRBD1
j_call: TRBJ1-4
v_call: TRBV7-9
clone_size: few
cdr3_aa: CASSVGTGEKLFF
cdr3_nt: TGTGCCAGCAGCGTAGGGACAGGTGAAAAACTGTTTTTT

d_call: TRBD2
j_call: TRBJ2-1
v_call: TRBV19
clone_size: .
cdr3_aa: CASKLAGTNEQFF
cdr3_nt: TGTGCCAGTAAGTTAGCGGGTACCAATGAGCAGTTCTTC

d_call: TRBD1
j_call: TRBJ2-7
v_call: TRBV5-1
clone_size: few
cdr3_aa: CASRRTGGSYEQYF
cdr3_nt: TGCGCCAGCAGGCGGACAGGAGGTTCCTACGAGCAGTACTTC

d_call: TRBD1
j_call: TRBJ2-3
v_call: TRBV10-3
clone_size: .
cdr3_aa: CAISGTAADTQYF
cdr3_nt: TGTGCCATCAGCGGGACAGCGGCAGATACGCAGTATTTT

d_call: .
j_call: TRBJ2-7
v_call: TRBV6-5
clone_size: few
cdr3_aa: CASRPAGSAYEQYF
cdr3_nt: TGTGCCAGCAGGCCAGCCGGGTCAGCCTACGAGCAGTACTTC

d_call: TRBD2
j_call: TRBJ2-7
v_call: TRBV4-1
clone_size: few
cdr3_aa: CASSPALAGEAYEQYF
cdr3_nt: TGCGCCAGCAGCCCAGCCTTAGCGGGAGAAGCCTACGAGCAGTACTTC

d_call: .
j_call: TRBJ1-1
v_call: TRBV30
clone_size: few
cdr3_aa: CAWRFLLNTEAFF
cdr3_nt: TGTGCCTGGAGGTTCTTGTTGAACACTGAAGCTTTCTTT

d_call: .
j_call: TRBJ2-4
v_call: TRBV7-9
clone_size: few
cdr3_aa: CASSLGAGAKNIQYF
cdr3_nt: TGTGCCAGCAGCTTGGGGGCTGGGGCAAAAAACATTCAGTACTTC

d_call: TRBD2
j_call: TRBJ2-7
v_call: TRBV9
clone_size: .
cdr3_aa: CASSVAPGLAGVGDYEQYF
cdr3_nt: TGTGCCAGCAGCGTAGCTCCGGGACTAGCGGGAGTAGGAGATTACGAGCAGTACTTC

d_call: .
j_call: TRBJ2-7
v_call: TRBV11-1
clone_size: few
cdr3_aa: CASSLVSTESAYEQYF
cdr3_nt: TGTGCCAGCAGCTTAGTGAGCACAGAGTCGGCCTACGAGCAGTACTTC

d_call: .
j_call: TRBJ1-5
v_call: TRBV30
clone_size: .
cdr3_aa: CAWSDREDQPQHF
cdr3_nt: TGTGCCTGGAGTGACAGGGAGGATCAGCCCCAGCATTTT

d_call: TRBD2
j_call: TRBJ2-1
v_call: TRBV7-2
clone_size: .
cdr3_aa: CASSPRTSSSYNEQFF
cdr3_nt: TGTGCCAGCAGCCCAAGGACTAGCTCATCCTACAATGAGCAGTTCTTC

d_call: .
j_call: TRBJ2-5
v_call: TRBV9
clone_size: few
cdr3_aa: CASSVVGTPEETQYF
cdr3_nt: TGTGCCAGCAGCGTAGTGGGGACGCCTGAAGAGACCCAGTACTTC

d_call: .
j_call: TRBJ2-3
v_call: TRBV7-2
clone_size: .
cdr3_aa: CASSPPARAAQYF
cdr3_nt: TGTGCCAGCAGCCCCCCGGCAAGGGCTGCGCAGTATTTT

d_call: .
j_call: TRBJ2-3
v_call: TRBV7-7
clone_size: few
cdr3_aa: CASSLEGLLDTQYF
cdr3_nt: TGTGCCAGCAGCTTAGAGGGCCTTCTGGATACGCAGTATTTT

d_call: .
j_call: TRBJ2-5
v_call: TRBV4-1
clone_size: once
cdr3_aa: CASSLLARETQYF
cdr3_nt: TGCGCCAGCAGCCTTCTTGCTAGGGAGACCCAGTACTTC

d_call: .
j_call: TRBJ2-5
v_call: TRBV5-1
clone_size: .
cdr3_aa: CASSLEGGETQYF
cdr3_nt: TGCGCCAGCAGCTTGGAGGGTGGAGAGACCCAGTACTTC

d_call: .
j_call: TRBJ2-5
v_call: TRBV28
clone_size: few
cdr3_aa: CASSTRGTGRQETQYF
cdr3_nt: TGTGCCAGCAGTACCAGGGGAACAGGGAGACAAGAGACCCAGTACTTC

d_call: TRBD1
j_call: TRBJ2-1
v_call: TRBV28
clone_size: few
cdr3_aa: CASKDRPPYNEQFF
cdr3_nt: TGTGCCAGCAAGGACAGGCCCCCCTACAATGAGCAGTTCTTC

d_call: .
j_call: TRBJ2-3
v_call: TRBV27
clone_size: .
cdr3_aa: CASSQAGGTDTQYF
cdr3_nt: TGTGCCAGCAGTCAGGCCGGGGGCACAGATACGCAGTATTTT

d_call: TRBD2
j_call: TRBJ2-3
v_call: TRBV11-2
clone_size: .
cdr3_aa: CASSLVGGRAADTQYF
cdr3_nt: TGTGCCAGCAGCTTGGTTGGCGGGAGGGCGGCAGATACGCAGTATTTT

d_call: .
j_call: TRBJ2-7
v_call: TRBV28
clone_size: .
cdr3_aa: CASSLGAAYEQYF
cdr3_nt: TGTGCCAGCAGCCTGGGGGCAGCCTACGAGCAGTACTTC

d_call: .
j_call: TRBJ2-3
v_call: TRBV29-1
clone_size: few
cdr3_aa: CSVKWGGGSTDTQYF
cdr3_nt: TGCAGCGTGAAATGGGGTGGCGGGTCCACAGATACGCAGTATTTT

d_call: .
j_call: TRBJ2-3
v_call: TRBV5-6
clone_size: .
cdr3_aa: CASSSFSGTDTQYF
cdr3_nt: TGTGCCAGCAGCTCCTTCAGCGGCACAGATACGCAGTATTTT

d_call: .
j_call: TRBJ2-3
v_call: TRBV30
clone_size: few
cdr3_aa: CAWSQSTDTQYF
cdr3_nt: TGTGCCTGGAGTCAGAGCACAGATACGCAGTATTTT

d_call: .
j_call: TRBJ2-5
v_call: TRBV29-1
clone_size: .
cdr3_aa: CSVDTLQETQYF
cdr3_nt: TGCAGCGTTGACACCCTCCAAGAGACCCAGTACTTC

d_call: .
j_call: TRBJ2-1
v_call: TRBV4-3
clone_size: few
cdr3_aa: CASSQDKSRHEQFF
cdr3_nt: TGCGCCAGCAGCCAAGATAAGTCGAGACATGAGCAGTTCTTC